Listed below are T cell receptor beta chains from one sample, sequenced in a study of PD-L1 blockade in urothelial cancer. Libraries were prepared by immunoSEQ multiplex PCR; TCRdb keeps only in-frame clonotypes and omits some of them. The repertoire has tens of thousands of clones, approximately 86% of them found once; the top ten carry just under 15%. Specimen: PBMCs, collected around atezolizumab (anti-PD-L1) treatment. The receptor set was obtained from a man in his fifties or sixties with urothelial cancer. CDR3s include the opening cysteine and the closing phenylalanine or tryptophan. Each record gives: V gene, J gene, CDR3 length, CDR3 protein.

TRBV4-2,TRBJ2-7,15,CASSPSGGFSYEQYF
TRBV15,TRBJ1-1,14,CATSRRGMNTEAFF
TRBV11-3,TRBJ1-6,14,CASSSGQPNSPLHF
TRBV9,TRBJ2-1,14,CASSVEVAYNEQFF
TRBV18,TRBJ2-2,15,CASSPGGAYTGELFF
TRBV7-3,TRBJ2-7,13,CASSLAATYEQYF
TRBV5-1,TRBJ1-6,14,CASSPGQGESPLHF
TRBV7-3,TRBJ2-5,15,CASSPTGQGRETQYF
TRBV5-1,TRBJ1-3,16,CASSLATGMTGNTIYF
TRBV30,TRBJ2-2,13,CAWSVVREGELFF
TRBV25-1,TRBJ2-1,14,CASSLRSSYNEQFF
TRBV9,TRBJ1-2,16,CASSAQPGQGVEGYTF
TRBV7-3,TRBJ2-3,14,CASSLTGGRDTQYF
TRBV21-1,TRBJ2-5,17,CASSKVETGGVRETQYF
TRBV4-1,TRBJ2-5,17,CASSHARTGKYQETQYF
TRBV5-1,TRBJ1-3,16,CASSGSPGGAVDTIYF
TRBV19,.,14,CASSNQGARNEQYF
TRBV9,TRBJ2-2,12,CASSQPTGELFF
TRBV7-9,TRBJ2-7,14,CASSGSGVRNEQYF
TRBV19,TRBJ2-6,16,CASSEGLGGGANVLTF
TRBV11-2,TRBJ2-5,16,CASSLQSGTRGETQYF
TRBV5-1,TRBJ2-1,17,CASSLFRSQAPGTSPFF
TRBV6-1,TRBJ2-5,15,CASSADRAALETQYF
TRBV18,TRBJ1-2,13,CASSPDAGQGYTF
TRBV18,TRBJ2-3,17,CASSTNMSPGDTDTQYF
TRBV7-3,TRBJ2-7,13,CASSPGQGYEQYF
TRBV5-6,TRBJ1-5,15,CASSLGARSVQPQHF
TRBV5-1,TRBJ2-3,15,CASSFRAGGRDTQYF
TRBV4-2,TRBJ2-3,17,CASSHPSLGPSTDTQYF
TRBV15,TRBJ1-2,16,CATSRVGQAPNYGYTF
TRBV11-3,TRBJ1-1,12,CASSGRAPQAFF
TRBV7-9,TRBJ2-2,17,CASSLSLAGPYTGELFF
TRBV7-9,TRBJ1-4,13,CASSRAAMEKLFF
TRBV19,TRBJ2-7,14,CASSIDRWSYEQYF
TRBV9,TRBJ2-2,15,CASSPLAADTGELFF
TRBV2,TRBJ2-2,15,CASRTGQGRTGELFF
TRBV7-2,TRBJ2-7,14,CASSLDGTAREQYF
TRBV5-1,TRBJ1-4,15,CASSLEGGSNEKLFF
TRBV19,TRBJ2-2,14,CASSNAGGTGELFF
TRBV11-3,TRBJ1-4,13,CASSLGTGEKLFF
TRBV30,TRBJ2-3,14,CAWSLGGDTDTQYF
TRBV5-6,TRBJ2-1,12,CASSFPDNEQFF
TRBV20-1,TRBJ2-2,11,CSATRGVVLFF
TRBV30,TRBJ2-5,14,CACRGYQGAETQYF
TRBV14,TRBJ2-4,17,CASSQDSGAGTKNIQYF
TRBV27,TRBJ2-4,15,CASRGQGDGKNIQYF
TRBV5-6,TRBJ2-2,16,CASSPRPSGSTGELFF
TRBV5-6,TRBJ1-4,14,CASSLWGDGEKLFF
TRBV7-2,TRBJ2-7,15,CASSLARGSSYEQYF
TRBV5-1,TRBJ2-7,15,CASRLQGTDPYEQYF
TRBV2,TRBJ2-7,15,CASMRQGINSYEQYF
TRBV29-1,TRBJ2-2,14,CSVSGTRSTGELFF
TRBV6-1,TRBJ2-2,13,CASRWPNTGELFF
TRBV29-1,TRBJ2-7,11,CSVSQGYEQYF
TRBV6-1,TRBJ1-5,13,CASSGRENQPQHF